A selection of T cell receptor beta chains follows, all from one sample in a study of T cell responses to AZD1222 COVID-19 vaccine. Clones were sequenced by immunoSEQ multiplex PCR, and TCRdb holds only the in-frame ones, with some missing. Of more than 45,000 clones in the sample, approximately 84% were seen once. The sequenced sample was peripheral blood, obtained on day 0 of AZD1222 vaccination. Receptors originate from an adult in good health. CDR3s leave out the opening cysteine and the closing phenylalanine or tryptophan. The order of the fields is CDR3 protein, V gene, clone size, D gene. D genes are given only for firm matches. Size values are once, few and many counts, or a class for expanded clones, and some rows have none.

CDR3 protein: ASSPGLAGDTQY
V gene: TRBV18
clone size: once
D gene: TRBD2

CDR3 protein: ASSRGLQETQY
V gene: TRBV14
clone size: -
D gene: -

CDR3 protein: ATGPREDTQY
V gene: TRBV12-3/TRBV12-4
clone size: -
D gene: -

CDR3 protein: ASSGDTDTQY
V gene: TRBV5-1
clone size: -
D gene: -

CDR3 protein: ATSETQTGRDEQY
V gene: TRBV24-1
clone size: -
D gene: -

CDR3 protein: ASSIGGQGRTQH
V gene: TRBV19
clone size: -
D gene: TRBD1

CDR3 protein: SASWAGAGDQPQH
V gene: TRBV20-1
clone size: -
D gene: -

CDR3 protein: ASSSEGILSNSPLH
V gene: TRBV27
clone size: -
D gene: -

CDR3 protein: ASSQQQGAGETQY
V gene: TRBV3-1/TRBV3-2
clone size: -
D gene: TRBD1

CDR3 protein: ASSEFQLEGTDTQY
V gene: TRBV6-1
clone size: -
D gene: -

CDR3 protein: ASSLRQTEAF
V gene: TRBV28
clone size: -
D gene: -

CDR3 protein: ASSSGQGGHYGYT
V gene: TRBV5-4
clone size: -
D gene: TRBD1

CDR3 protein: AWSGLANTGELF
V gene: TRBV30
clone size: -
D gene: -

CDR3 protein: ASSQGLFSDSPLH
V gene: TRBV4-1
clone size: -
D gene: -

CDR3 protein: ASSQALTERYDYGYT
V gene: TRBV3-1/TRBV3-2
clone size: -
D gene: -

CDR3 protein: ASSSGTSGVWDEQF
V gene: TRBV5-1
clone size: -
D gene: TRBD2

CDR3 protein: ASSYSLDEQF
V gene: TRBV6-2/TRBV6-3
clone size: -
D gene: -

CDR3 protein: AWKVRGVTHEQY
V gene: TRBV30
clone size: -
D gene: -

CDR3 protein: ASSSPDGGSGANVLT
V gene: TRBV7-8
clone size: -
D gene: -

CDR3 protein: ASSLVRGRLGELF
V gene: TRBV5-1
clone size: -
D gene: TRBD2